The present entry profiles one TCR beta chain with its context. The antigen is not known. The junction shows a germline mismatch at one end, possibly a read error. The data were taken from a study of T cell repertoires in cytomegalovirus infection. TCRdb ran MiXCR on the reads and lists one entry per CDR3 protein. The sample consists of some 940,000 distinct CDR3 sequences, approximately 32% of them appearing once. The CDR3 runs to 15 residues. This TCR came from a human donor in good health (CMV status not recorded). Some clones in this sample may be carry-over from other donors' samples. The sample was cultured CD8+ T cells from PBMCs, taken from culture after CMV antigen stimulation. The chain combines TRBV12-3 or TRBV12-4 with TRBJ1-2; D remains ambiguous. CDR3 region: CDSSFGPFPNYGYTF. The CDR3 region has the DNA TGTGACAGCAGTTTTGGCCCCTTCCCCAACTATGGCTACACCTTC.